Listed below are T cell receptor beta chains from one sample, sequenced in a study of blood T cells in healthy people across ages. TCRdb independently ran MiXCR on the 5' RACE reads; one entry per CDR3 protein. The sample has 1.4 million or so distinct CDR3 sequences, approximately 39% seen once. Source material: blood. These receptors came from a woman between 18 and 29 years old in good health. Both conserved end residues are part of each CDR3. The order of the fields is CDR3 DNA, CDR3 protein, clone size, D gene, V gene, J gene. A D gene is named only where the DNA matches it firmly. Size values are once, few and many counts, or a class for expanded clones, and some rows have none.

CDR3 DNA: TGCAGTGCTCCTCGAGAGACTAGCGGGTCTTCCTTCTCCTACGAGCAGTACTTC
CDR3 protein: CSAPRETSGSSFSYEQYF
clone size: few
D gene: TRBD2
V gene: TRBV20-1
J gene: TRBJ2-7

CDR3 DNA: TGCGCCAGCAGCCAGACAGGGGTTTCTAACTATGGCTACACCTTC
CDR3 protein: CASSQTGVSNYGYTF
clone size: few
D gene: TRBD1
V gene: TRBV4-1
J gene: TRBJ1-2

CDR3 DNA: TGTGCCAGCAGTTTAAGGAGACTAGCCAATGAGCAGTTCTTC
CDR3 protein: CASSLRRLANEQFF
clone size: many
D gene: TRBD2
V gene: TRBV12-3/TRBV12-4
J gene: TRBJ2-1

CDR3 DNA: TGCGCCAGCAGCCAAGAGCTAGGACAGGGTGATGAAAAACTGTTTTTT
CDR3 protein: CASSQELGQGDEKLFF
clone size: NA
D gene: TRBD1
V gene: TRBV4-3
J gene: TRBJ1-4

CDR3 DNA: TGCAGCGTTGAAAGCCGGAGTAGGACCGGGGAGCTGTTTTTT
CDR3 protein: CSVESRSRTGELFF
clone size: NA
D gene: NA
V gene: TRBV29-1
J gene: TRBJ2-2

CDR3 DNA: TGTGCCAGCAGTTTTATCTGGACACAACACACAGATACGCAGTATTTT
CDR3 protein: CASSFIWTQHTDTQYF
clone size: few
D gene: NA
V gene: TRBV27
J gene: TRBJ2-3

CDR3 DNA: TGCGCCAGCAGCCCGGACATTCACCAAGAGACCCAGTACTTC
CDR3 protein: CASSPDIHQETQYF
clone size: few
D gene: NA
V gene: TRBV4-1
J gene: TRBJ2-5

CDR3 DNA: TGTGCCAGCAGTACAGACAGGTTCTATGGCTACACCTTC
CDR3 protein: CASSTDRFYGYTF
clone size: many
D gene: NA
V gene: TRBV12-3/TRBV12-4
J gene: TRBJ1-2

CDR3 DNA: TGCGCCAGCAGCTCCGGTGGGGGAAAGAACACTGGAGCTTTCTTT
CDR3 protein: CASSSGGGKNTGAFF
clone size: NA
D gene: NA
V gene: TRBV4-3
J gene: TRBJ1-1

CDR3 DNA: TGTGCCAGCAGCTTGGGGCAGGGGGAGGTCTCCTACAATGAGCAGTTCTTC
CDR3 protein: CASSLGQGEVSYNEQFF
clone size: few
D gene: NA
V gene: TRBV11-2
J gene: TRBJ2-1

CDR3 DNA: TGTGCCAGCAAGCGGCTTCAGCTCGAGCAGTACTTC
CDR3 protein: CASKRLQLEQYF
clone size: NA
D gene: NA
V gene: TRBV28
J gene: TRBJ2-7

CDR3 DNA: TGTGCCAGCAGCGCCATAGCGGGGGCGTACCAAGAGACCCAGTACTTC
CDR3 protein: CASSAIAGAYQETQYF
clone size: NA
D gene: TRBD2
V gene: TRBV2
J gene: TRBJ2-5

CDR3 DNA: TGTGCCAGCAGCTCCCCCCGCGATTCTCAGCCCCAGCATTTT
CDR3 protein: CASSSPRDSQPQHF
clone size: NA
D gene: NA
V gene: TRBV7-2
J gene: TRBJ1-5

CDR3 DNA: TGTGCCAACAGCGTAGCCGGCCTACTGACACCCCTCCACTTT
CDR3 protein: CANSVAGLLTPLHF
clone size: NA
D gene: NA
V gene: TRBV9
J gene: TRBJ1-6

CDR3 DNA: TGTGCTAGTGGTTTACAGTCAGGGGATACGCAGTATTTT
CDR3 protein: CASGLQSGDTQYF
clone size: NA
D gene: NA
V gene: TRBV12-5
J gene: TRBJ2-3

CDR3 DNA: TGTGCCAGCAGCCAGCCTGGGACATTCTTTGGCTACACCTTC
CDR3 protein: CASSQPGTFFGYTF
clone size: few
D gene: NA
V gene: TRBV7-9
J gene: TRBJ1-2

CDR3 DNA: TGTGCCAGCAGTTTTAAACAGACAGGGCGGAACTATGGCTACACCTTC
CDR3 protein: CASSFKQTGRNYGYTF
clone size: NA
D gene: TRBD1
V gene: TRBV6-5
J gene: TRBJ1-2